These T cell receptor beta chains were read from a single sample in a study of CD8+ T cells in alopecia areata. Generated by immunoSEQ multiplex PCR, the TCRdb table keeps only in-frame clones and is missing some. The sample has 25,000 or so clones, roughly half seen once; the top ten hold over 30%. Sequencing input: NKG2D-high CD8+ T cells sorted from blood. The origin of the receptors is a human donor with alopecia areata. The CDR3 runs from the conserved cysteine through the conserved F or W. Fields, in order: J gene, V gene, clone size, D gene, CDR3 DNA, CDR3 protein. The D gene is left open where the match is weak. Expanded clones get a size class; other rows say once, few or many, or leave the size out.

J: TRBJ2-6; V: TRBV9; size: NA; D: TRBD2; DNA: TGTGCCAGCAGCGGCATTGGGAGGGGATCTGGGGCCAACGTCCTGACTTTC; CDR3: CASSGIGRGSGANVLTF
J: TRBJ2-7; V: TRBV28; size: NA; D: TRBD1; DNA: TGTGCCAGCAGTTTCGGACAGGGACCCTACGAGCAGTACTTC; CDR3: CASSFGQGPYEQYF
J: TRBJ1-2; V: TRBV9; size: NA; D: NA; DNA: TGTGCCAGCAGCGAGCGGAACAGGGGCTACACCTTC; CDR3: CASSERNRGYTF
J: TRBJ2-7; V: TRBV7-9; size: once; D: NA; DNA: TGTGCCAGCAGCTTAGGCAGGGGGGAAGAGCAGTACTTC; CDR3: CASSLGRGEEQYF
J: TRBJ2-1; V: TRBV7-9; size: NA; D: NA; DNA: TGTGCCAGCAGCTCTTCGGTCGGAGATGAGCAGTTCTTC; CDR3: CASSSSVGDEQFF
J: TRBJ2-1; V: TRBV7-9; size: once; D: TRBD2; DNA: TGTGCCAGCAGCGAGGGAGGGACTAGCGGGAGGTATGAGCAGTTCTTC; CDR3: CASSEGGTSGRYEQFF
J: TRBJ2-7; V: TRBV2; size: NA; D: TRBD1; DNA: TGTGCCAGCGGCGGAACAGGGGACGAGCAGTACTTC; CDR3: CASGGTGDEQYF
J: TRBJ1-2; V: TRBV27; size: NA; D: NA; DNA: TGTGCCAGCCTAGGGGCCGGGTCTAACTATGGCTACACCTTC; CDR3: CASLGAGSNYGYTF
J: TRBJ1-5; V: TRBV19; size: NA; D: TRBD1; DNA: TGTGCCAGTAGCTGGACAGGGACGAGTAGCAATCAGCCCCAGCATTTT; CDR3: CASSWTGTSSNQPQHF
J: TRBJ2-1; V: TRBV7-3; size: NA; D: TRBD1; DNA: TGTGCCAGCAGTTTGGGTACAGGGGGCGTCCGGGTCTTC; CDR3: CASSLGTGGVRVF
J: TRBJ1-1; V: TRBV7-9; size: NA; D: NA; DNA: TGTGCCAGCAGCTTAGCGCCTTCTGAAGCTTTCTTT; CDR3: CASSLAPSEAFF
J: TRBJ2-1; V: TRBV7-3; size: NA; D: TRBD2; DNA: TGTGCCAGCAGCTTAAGTCGGACTAGCAGGTTGAATGAGCAGTTCTTC; CDR3: CASSLSRTSRLNEQFF
J: TRBJ2-2; V: TRBV7-3; size: once; D: NA; DNA: TGTGCCAGCAGCGATAACACCGGGGAGCTGTTTTTT; CDR3: CASSDNTGELFF
J: TRBJ2-1; V: TRBV7-9; size: few; D: NA; DNA: TGTGCCAGCAGCTTTGTTGGCGGTTCCTACAATGAGCAGTTCTTC; CDR3: CASSFVGGSYNEQFF
J: TRBJ2-1; V: TRBV6-5; size: NA; D: TRBD1; DNA: TGTGCCAGCAGTTACACGGGACAGGGACTCAATGAGCAGTTCTTC; CDR3: CASSYTGQGLNEQFF
J: TRBJ1-2; V: TRBV9; size: few; D: TRBD1; DNA: TGTGCCAGCAGCCCGGGACAGACCAATGGCTACACCTTC; CDR3: CASSPGQTNGYTF
J: TRBJ2-3; V: TRBV18; size: once; D: NA; DNA: TGTGCCAGCTCACTGGGCCCCACAGATACGCAGTATTTT; CDR3: CASSLGPTDTQYF
J: TRBJ1-1; V: TRBV27; size: NA; D: NA; DNA: TGTGCCAGCAGTTTGACCGGGGCGAACACTGAAGCTTTCTTT; CDR3: CASSLTGANTEAFF
J: TRBJ2-1; V: TRBV6-5; size: NA; D: NA; DNA: TGTGCCAGCAGTTACTCTTCCGGACACGACTCGCAGTTCTTC; CDR3: CASSYSSGHDSQFF
J: TRBJ1-2; V: TRBV19; size: NA; D: NA; DNA: TGTGCCAGTAATTCCCCGAAGACCGAGGGATTAACTTATGGCTACACCTTC; CDR3: CASNSPKTEGLTYGYTF
J: TRBJ2-3; V: TRBV28; size: NA; D: NA; DNA: TGTGCCAGCAGTTTAGGAGGGAGTCCCACAGATACGCAGTATTTT; CDR3: CASSLGGSPTDTQYF
J: TRBJ2-7; V: TRBV27; size: few; D: NA; DNA: TGTGCCAGCAGTTTGGGTCGCGCCTTGGGGCCTTACGAGCAGTACTTC; CDR3: CASSLGRALGPYEQYF